This TCR beta chain is from a study of T-cell memory formation after mild COVID-19. Study overall: TCR clusters were mostly confined to one donor each.

The CDR3 sequence is 15 residues long. With 3 bases removed from V and 3 bases from J, the gap between germline ends came to 15 bases. From germline, CDR1 is LNHDA and CDR2 SQIVND (reference sequence). This clonotype was counted only a few times. What it binds is unknown. Study-wide points: The appearance of some responding clones in pre-infection memory suggested that cross-reactive memory joined.

After 5'RACE with constant-segment primers, TCR alpha and TCR beta cDNA libraries carrying sample barcodes and UMIs were obtained. TCRdb redid the calling of the 5' RACE reads with MiXCR, one entry per CDR3 protein. The sample records tens of thousands of distinct CDR3 sequences, roughly 6.1% being singletons. This sequence originates from an adult who had mild COVID-19 (a few samples of this study predate the infection). Cell type and time point are not known. The chain is built from TRBV19 and TRBJ2-7; possibly TRBD2 for D (6 bases). The source material was PBMCs or a T cell subset sorted from them (not recorded which). The CDR3 nucleotides read TGTGCCAGTAGTATTCCCGGGAGAAGGAACTACGAGCAGTACTTC. Its protein product is CASSIPGRRNYEQYF.